This TCR beta chain was identified during a study of shared T cell receptors in the human thymus. Trimming took 5 bases from V and 5 from J; bases not matched to a gene: 6. Germline V gene lookup returns CDR1 MDHEN and CDR2 SYDVKM. The CDR3 runs 15 residues. The table came from immunoSEQ multiplex PCR; TCRdb's copy has only in-frame clones and leaves some out. The sample contains 720,000 or so clones, 80% to 90% of which appear only once. This clone was detected once. Separately, the same data were catalogued under a study of human thymus T cells. This second report adds: The source of the thymus tissue was resections taken during corrective heart surgery. The related literature has documented a marked overlap of thymic repertoires among unrelated individuals.

The specimen was thymocytes. The source of this sequence is a girl under three years old with a congenital heart defect. The rearrangement uses TRBV28 and TRBJ2-1, with 10 bases that match TRBD2. CDR3 residues: CASSTGTSDDNEQFF. CDR3 nucleotide sequence: TGTGCCAGCAGTACCGGGACTAGCGACGACAATGAGCAGTTCTTC.